This entry describes one TCR beta chain. The source of the sample is a study of blood T cell repertoires in COVID-19. The germline V gene encodes CDR1 KGHSH and CDR2 LQKENI. The V and J ends lost 3 bases and 1 base respectively, with 17 bases between them. This CDR3 is built from 17 residues. Some clones are missing from TCRdb's copy, which holds only in-frame ones; the method was immunoSEQ multiplex PCR. Of some 350,000 clones listed, about 90% were seen once; the top ten hold roughly 3.3%. This rearrangement joins TRBV18 to TRBJ2-3; a weak D match, TRBD2 (6 bases). This TCR was sampled from a young woman who had recovered from COVID-19. Source material: peripheral blood. CDR3: CASSPSPGLTRTDTQYF. CDR3 in DNA: TGTGCCAGCTCACCTTCCCCCGGACTAACCCGCACAGATACGCAGTATTTT.